The 8 T cell receptor beta chains listed next were all sequenced from one sample in a study of blood T cell repertoires in COVID-19. Sequencing was performed with immunoSEQ multiplex PCR; in TCRdb, only in-frame clones are kept and a portion is missing. The repertoire holds 35,000 to 45,000 clones, over 65% seen once, with 16% in the top ten. What was sequenced was peripheral blood. The receptor set was obtained from a man aged 65 to 85 with acute or convalescent COVID-19.

The chain carries TRBV7-7 and TRBJ2-1, with TRBD2 identical over 8 bases. Germline CDR1 SSHAT, CDR2 FNYEAQ (reference sequence). The CDR3 is made up of 14 amino acids. Trimming took 5 bases from V and 5 from J; bases not matched to a gene: 5. The CDR3 bases are TGTGCCAGCAGCGCTGCGGGGGGTGACAATGAGCAGTTCTTC. Its protein is CASSAAGGDNEQFF.

The chain combines TRBV9 with TRBJ2-2; 12 bases are a match to TRBD1. This CDR3 region has 17 residues. CDR1 is SGDLS, CDR2 YYNGEE, per germline. J gave up 8 bases and V 0 bases, and 8 bases lay outside the gene matches. For the CDR3, the DNA is TGTGCCAGCAGCGTAGGACCTGGGACAGGGGGCTGGGGGGAGCTGTTTTTT. Amino acid sequence: CASSVGPGTGGWGELFF.

Written as DNA, the CDR3 is TGCGCCAGCAGCCAAGATATCCTAACGGGTCTCTACGAGCAGTACTTC. Protein: CASSQDILTGLYEQYF. The chain employs TRBV4-3 and TRBJ2-7; D not resolved. V lost 0 bases to trimming and J lost 3 bases, with 15 bases between them. Germline CDR1 reads LGHNA; CDR2 reads YSLEER. CDR3 length: 16 residues.

There are a few counts of this clone. This rearrangement joins TRBV6-2 or TRBV6-3 to TRBJ2-5; 13 bases match TRBD2. This CDR3 has 17 amino acids. The germline V gene encodes CDR1 MNHEY and CDR2 SVGEGT. J gave up 2 bases and V 4 bases, and 7 bases lay outside the gene matches. This CDR3 is CASSSSWTSGSQETQYF. CDR3 bases: TGTGCCAGCAGTTCCTCCTGGACTAGCGGGAGTCAAGAGACCCAGTACTTC.

This chain joins TRBV2 and TRBJ1-3, with D maybe TRBD1 (5 bases). The CDR3 has 12 amino acids. CDR1 SNHLY and CDR2 FYNNEI come from the germline V gene. V lost 9 bases and J lost 2, with 8 bases in between. This chain's CDR3 is CARSGAGNTIYF. CDR3 DNA sequence: TGTGCCAGATCGGGGGCTGGAAACACCATATATTTT.

This clone has only one observation. The chain recombines TRBV7-9 with TRBJ2-3; 10 bases agree with TRBD1. This CDR3 contains 18 residues. Trimming at V came to 5 bases and at J to 4 bases, leaving 15 bases not matched to a gene. Germline V CDR1 and CDR2: SEHNR, FQNEAQ (reference sequence). The CDR3 here is CASSPPMGGTGEADTQYF. CDR3 DNA sequence: TGTGCCAGCAGCCCCCCGATGGGTGGGACAGGGGAGGCAGATACGCAGTATTTT.

V gene TRBV6-2 or TRBV6-3 combines with J gene TRBJ2-7, with D perhaps TRBD1 (5 bases). The CDR3 is 16 residues long. Germline CDR1 is MNHEY and CDR2 is SVGEGT. V was shortened by 2 bases and J by 3 bases, with 17 bases between the two germline ends. The CDR3 here is CASSYNSPGQNYEQYF. The CDR3 DNA reads TGTGCCAGCAGTTACAATTCGCCCGGACAAAACTACGAGCAGTACTTC.

CDR3 bases: TGTGCCAGCTCACCCGGACAGGATACGAGGGCTTTCTTT. Residues: CASSPGQDTRAFF. This chain joins TRBV18 and TRBJ1-1; TRBD1 matches 7 bases. V trimming: 3 bases; J trimming: 11 bases; junction bases outside the gene matches: 9. The V gene's germline CDR1 is KGHSH and CDR2 LQKENI. The CDR3 runs 13 residues. The variable domain in full, with the rest retrieved from reference TRBV18 and TRBJ1-1, is NAGVMQNPRHLVRRRGQEARLRCSPMKGHSHVYWYRQLPEEGLKFMVYLQKENIIDESGMPKERFSAEFPKEGPSILRIQQVVRGDSAAYFCASSPGQDTRAFFGQGTRLTVV.